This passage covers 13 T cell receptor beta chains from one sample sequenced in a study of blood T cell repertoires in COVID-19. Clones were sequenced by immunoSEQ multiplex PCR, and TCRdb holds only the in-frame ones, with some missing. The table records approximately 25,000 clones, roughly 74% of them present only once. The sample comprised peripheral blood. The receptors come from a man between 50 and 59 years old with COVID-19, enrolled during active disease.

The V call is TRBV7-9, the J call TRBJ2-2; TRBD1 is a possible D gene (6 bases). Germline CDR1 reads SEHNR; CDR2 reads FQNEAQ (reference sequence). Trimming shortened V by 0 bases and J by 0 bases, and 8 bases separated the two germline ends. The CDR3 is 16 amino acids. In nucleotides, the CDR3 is TGTGCCAGCAGCTTAGCCCGGACAGCGAACACCGGGGAGCTGTTTTTT. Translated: CASSLARTANTGELFF.

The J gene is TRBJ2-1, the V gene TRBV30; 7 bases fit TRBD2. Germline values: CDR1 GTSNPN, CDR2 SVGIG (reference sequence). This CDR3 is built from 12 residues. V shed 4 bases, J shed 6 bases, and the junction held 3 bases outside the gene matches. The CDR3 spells CAWMGGGNEQFF. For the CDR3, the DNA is TGTGCCTGGATGGGGGGGGGCAATGAGCAGTTCTTC.

The CDR3 DNA sequence: TGTGCCAGCAGCCCCACCGGGGATAAAGATACGCAGTATTTT. Encoded protein: CASSPTGDKDTQYF. The chain employs TRBV7-2 and TRBJ2-3; a weak D match, TRBD2 (5 bases). Germline V lookup: CDR1 SGHTA, CDR2 FQGNSA. The length of the CDR3 is 14 residues. V was shortened by 5 bases and J by 5 bases, with 14 bases between the two germline ends.

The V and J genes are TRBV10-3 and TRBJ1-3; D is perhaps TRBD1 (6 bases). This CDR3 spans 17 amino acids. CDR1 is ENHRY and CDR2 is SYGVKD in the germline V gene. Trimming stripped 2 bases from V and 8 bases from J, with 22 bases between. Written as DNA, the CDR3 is TGTGCCATCAGTGAGGGGTTGTGGGGGCGAAGAGGGGACACCATATATTTT. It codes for CAISEGLWGRRGDTIYF.

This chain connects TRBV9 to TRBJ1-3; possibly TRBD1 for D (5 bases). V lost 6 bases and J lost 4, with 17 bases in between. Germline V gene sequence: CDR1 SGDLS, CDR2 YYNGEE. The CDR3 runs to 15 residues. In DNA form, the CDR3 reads TGTGCCAGCACCCACGGGGCGGGGCAAGGAAACACCATATATTTT. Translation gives CASTHGAGQGNTIYF.

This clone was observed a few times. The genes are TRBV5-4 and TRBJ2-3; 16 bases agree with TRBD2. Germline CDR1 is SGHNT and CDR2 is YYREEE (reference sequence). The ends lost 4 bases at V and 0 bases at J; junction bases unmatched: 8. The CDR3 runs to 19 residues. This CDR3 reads CASSQEGLAGGFSTDTQYF. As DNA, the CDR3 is TGTGCCAGCAGCCAAGAGGGACTAGCGGGAGGGTTTAGCACAGATACGCAGTATTTT.

CDR3 coding DNA: TGTGCCAGCAGCCGACAGGGGACGGATGGCTACACCTTC. This gives the protein CASSRQGTDGYTF. V and J are TRBV7-9 and TRBJ1-2; 8 nucleotides align to TRBD1. Unmatched junction bases numbered 5, after V lost 5 bases and J lost 6 bases. The CDR3 sequence is 13 residues long. The V gene's germline CDR1 is SEHNR and CDR2 FQNEAQ (reference sequence). Full variable domain (missing parts from reference TRBV7-9 and TRBJ1-2): DTGVSQNPRHKITKRGQNVTFRCDPISEHNRLYWYRQTLGQGPEFLTYFQNEAQLEKSRLLSDRFSAERPKGSFSTLEIQRTEQGDSAMYLCASSRQGTDGYTFGSGTRLTVV.

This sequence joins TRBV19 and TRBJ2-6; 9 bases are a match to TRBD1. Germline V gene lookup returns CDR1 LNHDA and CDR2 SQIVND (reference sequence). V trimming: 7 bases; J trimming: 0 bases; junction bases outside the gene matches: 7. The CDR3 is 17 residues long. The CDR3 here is CASIEGQGHSGANVLTF. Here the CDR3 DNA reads TGTGCCAGTATAGAGGGACAGGGTCACTCTGGGGCCAACGTCCTGACTTTC.

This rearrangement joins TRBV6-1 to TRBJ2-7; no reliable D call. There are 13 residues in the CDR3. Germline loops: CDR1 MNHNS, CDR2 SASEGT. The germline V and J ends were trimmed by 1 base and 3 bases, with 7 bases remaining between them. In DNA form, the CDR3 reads TGTGCCAGCAGTGAAGGGCAGGTCTACGAGCAGTACTTC. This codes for CASSEGQVYEQYF.

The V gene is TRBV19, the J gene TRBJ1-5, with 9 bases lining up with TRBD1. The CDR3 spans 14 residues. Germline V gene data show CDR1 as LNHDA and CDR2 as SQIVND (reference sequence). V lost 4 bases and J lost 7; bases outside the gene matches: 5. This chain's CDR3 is CASSTTGGGQPQHF. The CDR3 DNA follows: TGTGCCAGTAGTACAACAGGGGGCGGGCAGCCCCAGCATTTT.

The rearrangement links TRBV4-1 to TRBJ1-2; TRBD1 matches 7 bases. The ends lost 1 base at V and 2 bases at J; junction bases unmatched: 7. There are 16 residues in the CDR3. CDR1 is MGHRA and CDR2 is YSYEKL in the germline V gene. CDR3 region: CASSQGGQTGNYGYTF. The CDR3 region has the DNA TGCGCCAGCAGCCAAGGGGGTCAGACAGGGAACTATGGCTACACCTTC.

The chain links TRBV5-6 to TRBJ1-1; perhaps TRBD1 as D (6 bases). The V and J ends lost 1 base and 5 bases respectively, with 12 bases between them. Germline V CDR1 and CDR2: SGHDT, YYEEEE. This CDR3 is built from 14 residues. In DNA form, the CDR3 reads TGTGCCAGCAGCTTGAGTGCAGGGGTGACTGAAGCTTTCTTT. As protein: CASSLSAGVTEAFF.

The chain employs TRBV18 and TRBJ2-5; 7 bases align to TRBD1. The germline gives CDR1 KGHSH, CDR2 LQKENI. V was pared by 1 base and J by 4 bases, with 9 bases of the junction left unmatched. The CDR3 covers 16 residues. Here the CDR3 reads CASSPRPGQPSETQYF. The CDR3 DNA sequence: TGTGCCAGCTCACCACGACCGGGACAGCCTTCAGAGACCCAGTACTTC.